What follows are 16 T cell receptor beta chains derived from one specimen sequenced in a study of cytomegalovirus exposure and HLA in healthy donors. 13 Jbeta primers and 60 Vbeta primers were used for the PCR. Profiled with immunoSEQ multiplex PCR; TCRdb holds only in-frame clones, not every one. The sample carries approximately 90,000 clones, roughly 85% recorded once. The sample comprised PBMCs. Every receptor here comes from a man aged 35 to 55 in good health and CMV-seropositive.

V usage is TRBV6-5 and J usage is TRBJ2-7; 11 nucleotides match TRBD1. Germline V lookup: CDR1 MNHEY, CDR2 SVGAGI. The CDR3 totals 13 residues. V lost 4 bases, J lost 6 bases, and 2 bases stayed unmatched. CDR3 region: CASSSGQGGEQYF. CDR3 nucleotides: TGTGCCAGCAGTTCGGGACAGGGGGGCGAGCAGTACTTC.

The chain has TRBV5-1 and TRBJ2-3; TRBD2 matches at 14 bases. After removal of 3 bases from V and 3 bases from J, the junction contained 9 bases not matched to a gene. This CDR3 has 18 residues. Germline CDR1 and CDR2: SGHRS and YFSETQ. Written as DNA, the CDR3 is TGCGCCAGCAGCTACGGACTAGCGGGAGGCCGGGGGACAGATACGCAGTATTTT. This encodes CASSYGLAGGRGTDTQYF. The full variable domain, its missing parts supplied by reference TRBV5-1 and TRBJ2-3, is KAGVTQTPRYLIKTRGQQVTLSCSPISGHRSVSWYQQTPGQGLQFLFEYFSETQRNKGNFPGRFSGRQFSNSRSEMNVSTLELGDSALYLCASSYGLAGGRGTDTQYFGPGTRLTVL.

The CDR3 protein is CASSDPGLAVYNEQFF. The CDR3 DNA follows: TGCGCCAGCAGCGATCCGGGACTAGCGGTATACAATGAGCAGTTCTTC. The gene calls are TRBV5-1 and TRBJ2-1, with 11 bases identical to TRBD2. J gave up 4 bases and V 4 bases, and 7 bases lay outside the gene matches. The germline CDR1 and CDR2 sequences are SGHRS and YFSETQ. The CDR3 totals 16 residues.

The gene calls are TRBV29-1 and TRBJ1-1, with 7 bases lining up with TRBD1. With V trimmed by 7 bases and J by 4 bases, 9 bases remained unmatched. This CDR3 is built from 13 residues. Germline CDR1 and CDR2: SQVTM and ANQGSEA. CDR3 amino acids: CSATEQGRTEAFF. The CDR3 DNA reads TGCAGCGCCACCGAACAGGGGCGCACTGAAGCTTTCTTT.

CDR3 coding DNA: TGTGCCAGCAGCTCTAACGGACTAGCGGGGACCACAGATACGCAGTATTTT. It specifies CASSSNGLAGTTDTQYF. This chain uses TRBV5-8 with TRBJ2-3, with TRBD2 matching over 12 bases. After removal of 3 bases from V and 2 bases from J, the junction contained 7 bases not matched to a gene. The CDR3 is made up of 17 amino acids. The germline V gene has CDR1 SGHTS and CDR2 YDEGEE.

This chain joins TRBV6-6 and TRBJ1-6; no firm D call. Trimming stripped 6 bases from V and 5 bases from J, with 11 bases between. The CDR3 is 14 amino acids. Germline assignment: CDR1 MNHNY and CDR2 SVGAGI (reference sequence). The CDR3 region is CASRKDGDNSPLHF. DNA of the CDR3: TGTGCCAGCAGAAAGGACGGGGATAATTCACCCCTCCACTTT.

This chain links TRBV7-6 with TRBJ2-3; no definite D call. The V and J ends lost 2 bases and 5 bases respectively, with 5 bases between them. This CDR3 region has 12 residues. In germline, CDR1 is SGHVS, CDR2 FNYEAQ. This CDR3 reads CASSLSGDTQYF. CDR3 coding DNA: TGTGCCAGCAGCTTATCAGGAGATACGCAGTATTTT.

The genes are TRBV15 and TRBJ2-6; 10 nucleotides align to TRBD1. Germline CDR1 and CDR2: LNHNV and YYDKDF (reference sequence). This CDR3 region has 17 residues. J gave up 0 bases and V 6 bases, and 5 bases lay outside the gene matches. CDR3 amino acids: CATRNRQGASGANVLTF. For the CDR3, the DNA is TGTGCCACCAGAAATAGACAGGGGGCCTCTGGGGCCAACGTCCTGACTTTC.

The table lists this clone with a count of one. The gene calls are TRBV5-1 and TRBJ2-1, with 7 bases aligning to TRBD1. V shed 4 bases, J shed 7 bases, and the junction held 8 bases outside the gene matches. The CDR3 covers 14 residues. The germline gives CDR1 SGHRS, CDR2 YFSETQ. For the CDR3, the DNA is TGCGCCAGCAGCACCACCCGGACAGGAAATGAGCAGTTCTTC. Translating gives CASSTTRTGNEQFF.

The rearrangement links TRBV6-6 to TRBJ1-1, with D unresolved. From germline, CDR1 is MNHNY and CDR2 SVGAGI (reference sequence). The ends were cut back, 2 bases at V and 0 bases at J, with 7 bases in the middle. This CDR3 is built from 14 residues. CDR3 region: CASSYPGLNTEAFF. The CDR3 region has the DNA TGTGCCAGCAGTTACCCAGGCTTGAACACTGAAGCTTTCTTT.

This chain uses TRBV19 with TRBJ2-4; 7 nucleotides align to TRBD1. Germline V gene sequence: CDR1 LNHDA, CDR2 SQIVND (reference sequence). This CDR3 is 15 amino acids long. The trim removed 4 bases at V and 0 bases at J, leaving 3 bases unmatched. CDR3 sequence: CASSTDRLAKNIQYF. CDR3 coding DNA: TGTGCCAGTAGTACGGACAGGCTAGCCAAAAACATTCAGTACTTC.

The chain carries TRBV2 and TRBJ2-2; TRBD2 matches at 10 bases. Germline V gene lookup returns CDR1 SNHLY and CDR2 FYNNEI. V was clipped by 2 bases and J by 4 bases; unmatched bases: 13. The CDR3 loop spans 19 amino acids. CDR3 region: CASSESGELAGVRTGELFF. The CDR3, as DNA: TGTGCCAGCAGTGAAAGTGGGGAGCTAGCGGGAGTGCGCACCGGGGAGCTGTTTTTT.

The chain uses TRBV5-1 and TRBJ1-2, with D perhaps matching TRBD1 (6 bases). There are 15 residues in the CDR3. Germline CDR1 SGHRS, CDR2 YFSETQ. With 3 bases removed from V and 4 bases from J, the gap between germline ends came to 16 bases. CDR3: CASSSSDSRTYGYTF. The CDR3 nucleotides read TGCGCCAGCAGCTCTTCGGACAGCCGTACCTATGGCTACACCTTC.

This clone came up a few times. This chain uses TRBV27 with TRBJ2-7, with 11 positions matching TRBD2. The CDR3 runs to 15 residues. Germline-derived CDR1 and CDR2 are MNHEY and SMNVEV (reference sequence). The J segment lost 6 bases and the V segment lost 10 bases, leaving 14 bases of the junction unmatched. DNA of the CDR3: TGTGCCACCTCCGCCCCTGGGCTAGCGGGAGGCGAGCAGTACTTC. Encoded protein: CATSAPGLAGGEQYF.

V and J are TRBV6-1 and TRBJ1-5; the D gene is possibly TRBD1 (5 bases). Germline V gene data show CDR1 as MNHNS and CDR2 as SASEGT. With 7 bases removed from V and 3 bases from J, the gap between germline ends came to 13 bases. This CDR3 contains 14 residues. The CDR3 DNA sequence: TGTGCCAGCAATGGAGACAGCCTCAATCAGCCCCAGCATTTT. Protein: CASNGDSLNQPQHF.

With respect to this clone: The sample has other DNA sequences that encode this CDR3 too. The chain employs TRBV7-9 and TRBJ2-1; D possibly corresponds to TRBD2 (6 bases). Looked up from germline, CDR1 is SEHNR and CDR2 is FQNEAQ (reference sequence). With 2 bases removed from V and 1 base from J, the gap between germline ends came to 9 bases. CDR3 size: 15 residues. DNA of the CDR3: TGTGCCAGCAGCTTATCCGGGACTTCCTACAATGAGCAGTTCTTC. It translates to CASSLSGTSYNEQFF.